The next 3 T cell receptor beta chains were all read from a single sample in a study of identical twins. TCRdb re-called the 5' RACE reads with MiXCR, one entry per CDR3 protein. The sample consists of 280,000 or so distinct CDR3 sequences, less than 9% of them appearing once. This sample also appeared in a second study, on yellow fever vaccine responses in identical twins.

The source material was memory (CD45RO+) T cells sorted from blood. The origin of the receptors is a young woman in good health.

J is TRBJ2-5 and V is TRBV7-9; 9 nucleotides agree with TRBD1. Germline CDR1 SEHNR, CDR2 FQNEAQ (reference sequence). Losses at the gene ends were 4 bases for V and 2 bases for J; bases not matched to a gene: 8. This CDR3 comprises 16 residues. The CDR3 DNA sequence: TGTGCCAGCAGCTCGTGGACAGGGGCTGGTCAAGAGACCCAGTACTTC. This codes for CASSSWTGAGQETQYF.

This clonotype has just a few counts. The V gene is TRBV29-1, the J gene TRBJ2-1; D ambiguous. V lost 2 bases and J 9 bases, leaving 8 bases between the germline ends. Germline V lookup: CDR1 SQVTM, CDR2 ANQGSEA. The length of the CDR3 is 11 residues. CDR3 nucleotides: TGCAGCGTTGAAAGTACGGGTGAGCAGTTCTTC. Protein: CSVESTGEQFF.

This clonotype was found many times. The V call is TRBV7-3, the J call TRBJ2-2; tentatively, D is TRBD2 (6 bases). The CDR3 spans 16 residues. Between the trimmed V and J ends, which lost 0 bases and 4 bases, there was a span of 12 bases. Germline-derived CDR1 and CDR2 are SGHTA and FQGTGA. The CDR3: CASSLTGLISTGELFF. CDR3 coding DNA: TGTGCCAGCAGCTTAACGGGACTGATTTCCACCGGGGAGCTGTTTTTT. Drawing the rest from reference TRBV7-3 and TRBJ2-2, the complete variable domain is GAGVSQTPSNKVTEKGKYVELRCDPISGHTALYWYRQSLGQGPEFLIYFQGTGAADDSGLPNDRFFAVRPEGSVSTLKIQRTERGDSAVYLCASSLTGLISTGELFFGEGSRLTVL.